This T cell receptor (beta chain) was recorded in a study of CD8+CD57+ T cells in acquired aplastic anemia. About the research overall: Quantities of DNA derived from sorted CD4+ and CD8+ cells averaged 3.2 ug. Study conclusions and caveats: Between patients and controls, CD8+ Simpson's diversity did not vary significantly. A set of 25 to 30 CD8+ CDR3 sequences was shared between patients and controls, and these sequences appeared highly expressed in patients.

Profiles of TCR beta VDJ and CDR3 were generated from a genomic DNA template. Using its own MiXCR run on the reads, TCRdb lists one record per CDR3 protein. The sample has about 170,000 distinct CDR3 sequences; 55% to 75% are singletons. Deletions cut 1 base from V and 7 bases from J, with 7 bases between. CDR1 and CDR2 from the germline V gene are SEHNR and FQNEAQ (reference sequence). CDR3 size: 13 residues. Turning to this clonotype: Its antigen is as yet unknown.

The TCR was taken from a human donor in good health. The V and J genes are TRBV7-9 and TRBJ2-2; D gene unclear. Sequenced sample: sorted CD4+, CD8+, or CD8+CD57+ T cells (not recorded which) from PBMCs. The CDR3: CASSLGRLGELFF. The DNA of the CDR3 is TGTGCCAGCAGCTTAGGGAGACTCGGGGAGCTGTTTTTT. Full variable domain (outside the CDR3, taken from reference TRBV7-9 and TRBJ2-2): DTGVSQNPRHKITKRGQNVTFRCDPISEHNRLYWYRQTLGQGPEFLTYFQNEAQLEKSRLLSDRFSAERPKGSFSTLEIQRTEQGDSAMYLCASSLGRLGELFFGEGSRLTVL.